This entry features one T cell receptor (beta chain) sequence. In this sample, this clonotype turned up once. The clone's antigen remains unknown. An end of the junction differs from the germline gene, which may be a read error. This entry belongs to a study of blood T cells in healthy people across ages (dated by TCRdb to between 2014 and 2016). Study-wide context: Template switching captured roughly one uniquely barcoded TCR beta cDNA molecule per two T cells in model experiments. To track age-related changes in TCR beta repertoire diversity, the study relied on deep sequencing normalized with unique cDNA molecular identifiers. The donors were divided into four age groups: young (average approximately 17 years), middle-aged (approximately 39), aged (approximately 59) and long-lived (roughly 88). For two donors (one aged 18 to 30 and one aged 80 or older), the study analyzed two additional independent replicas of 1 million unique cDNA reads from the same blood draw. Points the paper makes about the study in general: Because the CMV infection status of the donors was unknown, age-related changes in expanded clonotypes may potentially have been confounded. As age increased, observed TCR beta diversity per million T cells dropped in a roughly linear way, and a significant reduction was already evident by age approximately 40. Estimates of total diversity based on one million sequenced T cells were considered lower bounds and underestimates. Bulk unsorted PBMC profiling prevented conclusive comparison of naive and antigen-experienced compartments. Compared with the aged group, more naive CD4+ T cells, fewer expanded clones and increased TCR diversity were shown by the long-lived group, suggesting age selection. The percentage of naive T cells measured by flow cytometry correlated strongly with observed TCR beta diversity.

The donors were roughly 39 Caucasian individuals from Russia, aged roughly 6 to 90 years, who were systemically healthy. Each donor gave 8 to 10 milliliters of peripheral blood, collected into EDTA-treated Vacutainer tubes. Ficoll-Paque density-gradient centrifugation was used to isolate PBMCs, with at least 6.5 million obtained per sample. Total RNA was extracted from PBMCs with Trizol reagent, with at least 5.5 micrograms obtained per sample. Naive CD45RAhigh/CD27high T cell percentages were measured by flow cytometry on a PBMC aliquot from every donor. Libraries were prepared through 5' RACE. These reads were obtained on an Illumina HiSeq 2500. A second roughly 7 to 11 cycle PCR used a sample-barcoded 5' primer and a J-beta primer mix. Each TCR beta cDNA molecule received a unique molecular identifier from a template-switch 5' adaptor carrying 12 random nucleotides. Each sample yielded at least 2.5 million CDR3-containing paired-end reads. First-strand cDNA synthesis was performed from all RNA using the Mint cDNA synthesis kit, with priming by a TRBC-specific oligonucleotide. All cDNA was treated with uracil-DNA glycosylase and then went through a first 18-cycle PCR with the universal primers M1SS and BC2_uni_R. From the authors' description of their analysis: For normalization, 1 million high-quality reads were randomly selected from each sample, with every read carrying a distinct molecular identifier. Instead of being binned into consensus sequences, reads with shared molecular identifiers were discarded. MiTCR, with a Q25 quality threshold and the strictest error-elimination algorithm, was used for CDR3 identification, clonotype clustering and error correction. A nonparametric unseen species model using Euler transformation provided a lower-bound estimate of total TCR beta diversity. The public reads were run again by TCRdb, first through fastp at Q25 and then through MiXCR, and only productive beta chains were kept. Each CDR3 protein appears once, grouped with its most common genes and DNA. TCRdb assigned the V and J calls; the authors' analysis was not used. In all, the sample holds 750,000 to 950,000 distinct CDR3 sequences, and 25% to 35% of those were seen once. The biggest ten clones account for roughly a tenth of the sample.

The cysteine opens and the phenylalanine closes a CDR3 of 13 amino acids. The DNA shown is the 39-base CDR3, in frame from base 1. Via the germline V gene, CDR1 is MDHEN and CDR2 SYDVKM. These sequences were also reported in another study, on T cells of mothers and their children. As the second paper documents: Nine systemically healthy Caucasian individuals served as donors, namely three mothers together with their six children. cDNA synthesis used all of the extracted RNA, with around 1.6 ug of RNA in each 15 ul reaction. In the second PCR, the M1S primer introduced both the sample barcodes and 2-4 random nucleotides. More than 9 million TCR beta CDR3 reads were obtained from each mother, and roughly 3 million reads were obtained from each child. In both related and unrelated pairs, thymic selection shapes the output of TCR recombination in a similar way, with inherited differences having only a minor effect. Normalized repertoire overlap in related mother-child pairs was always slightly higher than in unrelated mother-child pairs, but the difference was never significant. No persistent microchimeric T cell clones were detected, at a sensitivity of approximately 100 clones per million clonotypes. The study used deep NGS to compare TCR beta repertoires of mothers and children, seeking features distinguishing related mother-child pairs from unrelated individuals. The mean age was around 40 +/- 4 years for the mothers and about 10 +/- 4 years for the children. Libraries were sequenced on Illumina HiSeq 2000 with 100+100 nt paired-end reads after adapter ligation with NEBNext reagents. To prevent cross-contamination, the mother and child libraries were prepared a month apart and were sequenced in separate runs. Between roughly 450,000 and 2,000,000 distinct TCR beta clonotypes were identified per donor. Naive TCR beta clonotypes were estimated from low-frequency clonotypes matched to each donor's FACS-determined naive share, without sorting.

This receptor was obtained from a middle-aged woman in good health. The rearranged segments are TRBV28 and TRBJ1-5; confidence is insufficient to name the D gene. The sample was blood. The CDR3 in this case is CASRLSSNQPQHF. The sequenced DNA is TGTGCCAGCAGGTTATCCAGCAATCAGCCCCAGCATTTT.